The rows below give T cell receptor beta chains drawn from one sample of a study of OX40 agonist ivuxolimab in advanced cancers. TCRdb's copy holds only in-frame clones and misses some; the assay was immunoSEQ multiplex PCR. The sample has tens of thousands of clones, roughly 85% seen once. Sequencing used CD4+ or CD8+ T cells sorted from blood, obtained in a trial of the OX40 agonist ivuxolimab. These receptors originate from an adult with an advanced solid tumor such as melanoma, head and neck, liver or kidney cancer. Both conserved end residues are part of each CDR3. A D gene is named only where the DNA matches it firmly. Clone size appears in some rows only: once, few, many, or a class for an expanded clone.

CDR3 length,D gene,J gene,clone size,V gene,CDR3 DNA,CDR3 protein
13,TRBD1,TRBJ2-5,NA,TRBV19,TGTGCCAGTAGGGACAGGGGAAGGGAGACCCAGTACTTC,CASRDRGRETQYF
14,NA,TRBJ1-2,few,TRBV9,TGTGCCAGCAGCGAGGACGACCGGGACACCCTCTACACCTTC,CASSEDDRDTLYTF
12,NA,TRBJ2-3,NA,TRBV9,TGTGCCAGCCGTGCCTTGCAAGATACGCAGTATTTT,CASRALQDTQYF
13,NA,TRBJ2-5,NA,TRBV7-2,TGTGCCAGCAGCTTAACCAAACAAGAGACCCAGTACTTC,CASSLTKQETQYF
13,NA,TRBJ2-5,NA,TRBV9,TGTGCCAGCAGCGTATACAACCAAGAGACCCAGTACTTC,CASSVYNQETQYF
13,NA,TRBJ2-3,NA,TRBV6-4,TGTGCCACCTCTATAGGGGGCACAGATACGCAGTATTTT,CATSIGGTDTQYF
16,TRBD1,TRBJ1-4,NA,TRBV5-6,TGTGCCAGCAGCAAGATTCAGGGGGGCCGACATGAAAAACTGTTTTTT,CASSKIQGGRHEKLFF
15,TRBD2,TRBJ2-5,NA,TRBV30,TGTGCCTGGAGTGCCGTAAGCGGGGGGTTCATAATTCAGTACTTC,CAWSAVSGGFIIQYF
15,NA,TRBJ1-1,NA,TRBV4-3,TGCGCCAGCAGCCAAGCGGAGGCAGAGAACACTGAAGCTTTCTTT,CASSQAEAENTEAFF
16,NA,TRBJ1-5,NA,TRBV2,TGTGCCAGCAGTGCGGACCGGGGCATAAGCAATCAGCCCCAGCATTTT,CASSADRGISNQPQHF
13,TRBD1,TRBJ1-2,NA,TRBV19,TGTGCCAGTACCTACGACAGGGCAGGCGGCTACACCTTC,CASTYDRAGGYTF
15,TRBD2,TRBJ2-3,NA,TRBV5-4,TGTGCCAGCAGCTTGGTTACTAGCGGGGGAAATACGCAGTATTTT,CASSLVTSGGNTQYF
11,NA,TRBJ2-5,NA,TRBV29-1,TGCAGCGTTGATGGTCAAGAGACCCAGTACTTC,CSVDGQETQYF
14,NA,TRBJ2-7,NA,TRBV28,TGTGCCAGCAGTTTCCCGTCGGCCCCGGGAGAGCAGTACTTC,CASSFPSAPGEQYF
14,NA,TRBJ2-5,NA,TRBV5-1,TGCGCCAGCAGTATCGTAGGGGTTCAAGAGACCCAGTACTTC,CASSIVGVQETQYF
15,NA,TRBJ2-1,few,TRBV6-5,TGTGCCAGCAGTTCGACAGGGAACTGGGGGGATGAGCAGTTCTTC,CASSSTGNWGDEQFF
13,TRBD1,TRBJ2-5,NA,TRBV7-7,TGTGCTAGCAGCGCAGACAGGGAAGAGACCCAGTACTTC,CASSADREETQYF
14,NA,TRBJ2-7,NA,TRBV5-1,TGCGCCAGCAGCTGGGCGGACAATTCCTACGAGCAGTACTTC,CASSWADNSYEQYF
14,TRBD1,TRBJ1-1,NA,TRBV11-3,TGTGCCAGCAGCCCCGGACAGGGGGCAGGTGAAGCTTTCTTT,CASSPGQGAGEAFF
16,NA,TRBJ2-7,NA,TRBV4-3,TGCGCCAGCAGCCGACACGGGGGAAGGGGCTCCTACGAGCAGTACTTC,CASSRHGGRGSYEQYF
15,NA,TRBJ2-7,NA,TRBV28,TGTGCCAGCAGTTCAGGGACCTCGGGGCTCTACGAGCAGTACTTC,CASSSGTSGLYEQYF
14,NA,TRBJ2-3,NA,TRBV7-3,TGTGCCAGCAGCCTCGGTCTTAGTGGAGATACGCAGTATTTT,CASSLGLSGDTQYF
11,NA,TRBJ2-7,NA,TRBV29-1,TGCAGCGTTGTACAGGGCTACGAGCAGTACTTC,CSVVQGYEQYF
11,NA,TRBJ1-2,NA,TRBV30,TGTGCCTGGAGTCAGGGGTATGGCTACACCTTC,CAWSQGYGYTF
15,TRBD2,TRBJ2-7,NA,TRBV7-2,TGTGCCAGCAGCTTGGGTAGCGGGGGACTCTACGAGCAGTACTTC,CASSLGSGGLYEQYF
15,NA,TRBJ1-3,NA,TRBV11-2,TGTGCCAGCAGCTTAGGACCCGGGGCTGGAAACACCATATATTTT,CASSLGPGAGNTIYF
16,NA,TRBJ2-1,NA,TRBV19,TGTGCCAGTAGCCCGTGGGGCGGGGAATCCTACAATGAGCAGTTCTTC,CASSPWGGESYNEQFF
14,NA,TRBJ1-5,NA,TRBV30,TGTGCCTGGACCCCTTGGGGGCAGAATCAGCCCCAGCATTTT,CAWTPWGQNQPQHF
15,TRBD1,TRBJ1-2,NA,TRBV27,TGTGCCAGCAGTGGGGGGACAGGGGGCAGTTATGGCTACACCTTC,CASSGGTGGSYGYTF
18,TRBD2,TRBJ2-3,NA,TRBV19,TGTGCCAAGCCGACTAGCGGGGTGTTGTTAGGGGCCACAGATACGCAGTATTTT,CAKPTSGVLLGATDTQYF
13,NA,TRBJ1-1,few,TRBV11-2,TGTGCCAGCAGCAAACAGGGGAACACTGAAGCTTTCTTT,CASSKQGNTEAFF
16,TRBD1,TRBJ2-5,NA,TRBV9,TGTGCCAGCAGCGCCGGGACAGGATATCGGGGGGAGACCCAGTACTTC,CASSAGTGYRGETQYF
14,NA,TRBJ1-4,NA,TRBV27,TGTGCCAGCAGTCTTCGGGTGGTGGATGAAAAACTGTTTTTT,CASSLRVVDEKLFF
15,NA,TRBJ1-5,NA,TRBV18,TGTGCCAGCTCACCAACCCAGACGGAGGATCAGCCCCAGCATTTT,CASSPTQTEDQPQHF
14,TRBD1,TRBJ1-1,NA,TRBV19,TGTGCCAGTAGTATTAGGGGGCGAGGCACTGAAGCTTTCTTT,CASSIRGRGTEAFF
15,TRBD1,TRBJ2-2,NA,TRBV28,TGTGCCAGCAGTTCTCCGGGACAGGGATTCGGGGAGCTGTTTTTT,CASSSPGQGFGELFF
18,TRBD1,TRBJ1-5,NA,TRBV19,TGTGCCAGTAGTCCCCACCTAAGACAGGGAAATAGCAATCAGCCCCAGCATTTT,CASSPHLRQGNSNQPQHF
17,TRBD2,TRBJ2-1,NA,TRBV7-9,TGTGCCAGCAGCCCTAGATCGGGACTAGCGAAGGGTAATGAGCAGTTCTTC,CASSPRSGLAKGNEQFF
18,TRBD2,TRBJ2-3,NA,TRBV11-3,TGTGCCAGCAGCGGGAGAACCGGGACTAGCGCATCCACAGATACGCAGTATTTT,CASSGRTGTSASTDTQYF
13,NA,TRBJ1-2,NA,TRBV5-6,TGTGCCAGCAGCTTAGGGGAGGGCTATGGCTACACCTTC,CASSLGEGYGYTF
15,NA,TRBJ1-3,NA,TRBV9,TGTGCCAGCAGCGTAGGTCGGGGGTTCGGAAACACCATATATTTT,CASSVGRGFGNTIYF
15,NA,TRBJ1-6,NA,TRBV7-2,TGTGCCAGCAGCTCTCACAGGGATCAGGGTTCACCCCTCCACTTT,CASSSHRDQGSPLHF
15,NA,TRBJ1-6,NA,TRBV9,TGTGCCAGCAGCGTTTTTCAGGGGTCAGGGTCACCCCTCCACTTT,CASSVFQGSGSPLHF
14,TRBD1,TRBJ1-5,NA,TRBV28,TGTGCCAGCAGTTCCGGGACAGGGGCTGAGCCCCAGCATTTT,CASSSGTGAEPQHF
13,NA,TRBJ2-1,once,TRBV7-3,TGTGCCACTACACAAGGGCCCAACAATGAGCAGTTCTTC,CATTQGPNNEQFF